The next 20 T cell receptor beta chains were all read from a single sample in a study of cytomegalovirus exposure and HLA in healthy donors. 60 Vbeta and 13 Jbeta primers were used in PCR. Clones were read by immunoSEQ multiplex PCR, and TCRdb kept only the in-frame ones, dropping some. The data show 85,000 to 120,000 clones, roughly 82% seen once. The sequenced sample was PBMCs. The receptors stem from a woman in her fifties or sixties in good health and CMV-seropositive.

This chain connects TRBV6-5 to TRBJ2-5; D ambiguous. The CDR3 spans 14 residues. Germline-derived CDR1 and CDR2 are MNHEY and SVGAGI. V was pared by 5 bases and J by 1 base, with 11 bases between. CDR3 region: CASSELNFQETQYF. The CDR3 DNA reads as TGTGCCAGCAGTGAGTTGAATTTCCAAGAGACCCAGTACTTC.

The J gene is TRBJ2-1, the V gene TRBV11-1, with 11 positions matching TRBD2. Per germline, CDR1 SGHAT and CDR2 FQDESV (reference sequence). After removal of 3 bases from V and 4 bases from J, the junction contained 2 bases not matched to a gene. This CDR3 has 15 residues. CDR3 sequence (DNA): TGTGCCAGCAGCTTGGGACTAGCGGTATACAATGAGCAGTTCTTC. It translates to CASSLGLAVYNEQFF.

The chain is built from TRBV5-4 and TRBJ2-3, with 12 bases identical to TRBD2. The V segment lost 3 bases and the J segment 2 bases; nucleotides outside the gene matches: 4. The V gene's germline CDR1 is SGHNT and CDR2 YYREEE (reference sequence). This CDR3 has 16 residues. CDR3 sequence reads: CASSSRLAGVTDTQYF. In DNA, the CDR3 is TGTGCCAGCAGCTCCCGACTAGCGGGGGTCACAGATACGCAGTATTTT. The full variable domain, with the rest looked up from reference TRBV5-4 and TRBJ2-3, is ETGVTQSPTHLIKTRGQQVTLRCSSQSGHNTVSWYQQALGQGPQFIFQYYREEENGRGNFPPRFSGLQFPNYSSELNVNALELDDSALYLCASSSRLAGVTDTQYFGPGTRLTVL.

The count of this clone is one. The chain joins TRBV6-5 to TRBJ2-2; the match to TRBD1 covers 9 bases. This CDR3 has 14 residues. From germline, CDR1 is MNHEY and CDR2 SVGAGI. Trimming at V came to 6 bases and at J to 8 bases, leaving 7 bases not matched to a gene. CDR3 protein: CASRAGQGRGELFF. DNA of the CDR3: TGTGCCAGCAGGGCCGGACAGGGGAGGGGGGAGCTGTTTTTT.

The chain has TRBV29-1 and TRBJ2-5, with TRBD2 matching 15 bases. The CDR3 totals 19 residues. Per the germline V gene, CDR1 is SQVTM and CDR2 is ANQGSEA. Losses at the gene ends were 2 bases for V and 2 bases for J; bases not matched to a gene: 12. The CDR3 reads CSVENPGLAGGRPQETQYF. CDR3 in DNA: TGCAGCGTTGAAAATCCGGGACTAGCGGGGGGCCGGCCTCAAGAGACCCAGTACTTC. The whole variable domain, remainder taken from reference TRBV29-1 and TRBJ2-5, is SAVISQKPSRDICQRGTSLTIQCQVDSQVTMMFWYRQQPGQSLTLIATANQGSEATYESGFVIDKFPISRPNLTFSTLTVSNMSPEDSSIYLCSVENPGLAGGRPQETQYFGPGTRLLVL.

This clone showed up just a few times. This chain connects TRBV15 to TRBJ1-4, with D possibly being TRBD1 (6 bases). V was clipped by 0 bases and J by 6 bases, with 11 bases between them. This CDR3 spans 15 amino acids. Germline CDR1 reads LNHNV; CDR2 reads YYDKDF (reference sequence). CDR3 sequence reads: CATSRDGGRYEKLFF. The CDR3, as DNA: TGTGCCACCAGCAGAGATGGGGGCAGATATGAAAAACTGTTTTTT.

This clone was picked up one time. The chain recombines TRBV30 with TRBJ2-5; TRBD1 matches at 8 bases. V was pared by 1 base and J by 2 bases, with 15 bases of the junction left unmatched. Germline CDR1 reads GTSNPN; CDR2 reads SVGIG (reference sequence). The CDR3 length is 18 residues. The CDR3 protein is CAWSAAGTGGFRQETQYF. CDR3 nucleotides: TGTGCCTGGAGTGCCGCCGGGACAGGTGGTTTTCGGCAAGAGACCCAGTACTTC.

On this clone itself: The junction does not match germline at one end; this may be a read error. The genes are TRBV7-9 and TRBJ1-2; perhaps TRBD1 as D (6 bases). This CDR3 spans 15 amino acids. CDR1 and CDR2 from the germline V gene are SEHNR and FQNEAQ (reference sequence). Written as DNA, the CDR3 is TGTTCCAGCAGCTTAGGGGAAGACAGGTTCCAGGGCTACACCTTC. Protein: CSSSLGEDRFQGYTF.

The CDR3 loop reads CASSRGLNTEAFF. As DNA, the CDR3 is TGTGCCAGCAGCAGGGGGCTGAACACTGAAGCTTTCTTT. The V gene is TRBV5-6, the J gene TRBJ1-1; 7 nucleotides match TRBD1. The J segment lost 0 bases and the V segment lost 4 bases, leaving 0 bases of the junction unmatched. This CDR3 comprises 13 residues. Germline V CDR1 and CDR2: SGHDT, YYEEEE.

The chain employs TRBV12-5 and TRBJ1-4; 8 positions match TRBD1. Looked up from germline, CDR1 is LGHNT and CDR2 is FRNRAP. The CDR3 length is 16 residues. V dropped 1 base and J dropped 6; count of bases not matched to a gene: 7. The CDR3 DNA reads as TGTGCTAGTGGTTTGGCCAGGGGGCTCCGGCATGAAAAACTGTTTTTT. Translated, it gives CASGLARGLRHEKLFF.

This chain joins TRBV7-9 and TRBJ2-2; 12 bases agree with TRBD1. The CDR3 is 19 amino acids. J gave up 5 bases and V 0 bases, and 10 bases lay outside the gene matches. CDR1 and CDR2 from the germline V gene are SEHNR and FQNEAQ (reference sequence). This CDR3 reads CASSLADRPGQGATGELFF. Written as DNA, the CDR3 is TGTGCCAGCAGCTTAGCGGATCGACCGGGACAGGGGGCTACCGGGGAGCTGTTTTTT.

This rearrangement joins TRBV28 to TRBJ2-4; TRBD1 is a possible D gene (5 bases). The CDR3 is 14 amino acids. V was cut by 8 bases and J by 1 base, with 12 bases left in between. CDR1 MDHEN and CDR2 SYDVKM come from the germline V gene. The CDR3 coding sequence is TGTGCCAGCGGGGCAGGGCGGGCCAAAAACATTCAGTACTTC. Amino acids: CASGAGRAKNIQYF.

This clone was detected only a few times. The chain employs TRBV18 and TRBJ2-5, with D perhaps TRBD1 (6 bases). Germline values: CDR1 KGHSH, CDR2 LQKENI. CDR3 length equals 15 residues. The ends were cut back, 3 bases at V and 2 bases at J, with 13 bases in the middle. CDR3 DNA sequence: TGTGCCAGCTCACCGCTCACAGGGATACAAGAGACCCAGTACTTC. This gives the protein CASSPLTGIQETQYF.

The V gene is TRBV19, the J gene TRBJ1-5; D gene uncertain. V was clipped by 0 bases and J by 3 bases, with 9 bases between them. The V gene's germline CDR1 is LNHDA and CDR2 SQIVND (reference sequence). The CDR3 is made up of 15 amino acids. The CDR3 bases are TGTGCCAGTAGTATAGATCAAGCAATCAATCAGCCCCAGCATTTT. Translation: CASSIDQAINQPQHF.

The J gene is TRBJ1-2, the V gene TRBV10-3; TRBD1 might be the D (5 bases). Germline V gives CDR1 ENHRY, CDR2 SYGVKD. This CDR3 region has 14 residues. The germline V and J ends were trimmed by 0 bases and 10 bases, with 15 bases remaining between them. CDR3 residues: CAISESPGKAFYTF. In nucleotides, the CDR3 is TGTGCCATCAGTGAGTCCCCAGGGAAAGCCTTCTACACCTTC.

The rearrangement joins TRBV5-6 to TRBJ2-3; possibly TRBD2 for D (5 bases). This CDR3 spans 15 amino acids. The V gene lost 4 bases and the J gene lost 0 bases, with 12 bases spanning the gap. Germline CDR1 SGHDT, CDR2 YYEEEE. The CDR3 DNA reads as TGTGCCAGCAGCATGGGAGCGGCTAGCACAGATACGCAGTATTTT. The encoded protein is CASSMGAASTDTQYF.

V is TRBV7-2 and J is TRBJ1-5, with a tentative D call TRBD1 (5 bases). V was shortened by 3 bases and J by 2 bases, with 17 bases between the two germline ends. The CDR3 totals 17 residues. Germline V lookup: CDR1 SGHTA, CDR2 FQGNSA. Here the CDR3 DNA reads TGTGCCAGCAGCTTTAGTGGCGGGGGATTAGGCAATCAGCCCCAGCATTTT. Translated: CASSFSGGGLGNQPQHF.

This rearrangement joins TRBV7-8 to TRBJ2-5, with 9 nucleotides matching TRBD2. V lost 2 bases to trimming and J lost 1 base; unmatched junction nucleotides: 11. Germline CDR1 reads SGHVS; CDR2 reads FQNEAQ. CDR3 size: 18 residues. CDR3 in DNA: TGTGCCAGCAGCTTACCGGTATGGGCTAGCGGGACCCAAGAGACCCAGTACTTC. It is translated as CASSLPVWASGTQETQYF. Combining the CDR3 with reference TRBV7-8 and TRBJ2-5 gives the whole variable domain GAGVSQSPRYKVAKRGQDVALRCDPISGHVSLFWYQQALGQGPEFLTYFQNEAQLDKSGLPSDRFFAERPEGSVSTLKIQRTQQEDSAVYLCASSLPVWASGTQETQYFGPGTRLLVL.

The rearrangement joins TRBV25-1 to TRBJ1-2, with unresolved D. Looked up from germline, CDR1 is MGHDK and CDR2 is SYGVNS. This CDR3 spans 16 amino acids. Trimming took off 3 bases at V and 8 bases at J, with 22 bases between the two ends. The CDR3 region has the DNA TGTGCCAGCAGTGATGACCAGGCACACCTACGACGCGGCTACACCTTC. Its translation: CASSDDQAHLRRGYTF.

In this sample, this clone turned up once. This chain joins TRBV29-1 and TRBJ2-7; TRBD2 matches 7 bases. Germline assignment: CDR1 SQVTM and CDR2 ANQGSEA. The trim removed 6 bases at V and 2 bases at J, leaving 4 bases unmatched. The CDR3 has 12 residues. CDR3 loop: CSVRGGAYEQYF. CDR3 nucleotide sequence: TGCAGCGTACGTGGGGGGGCCTACGAGCAGTACTTC.